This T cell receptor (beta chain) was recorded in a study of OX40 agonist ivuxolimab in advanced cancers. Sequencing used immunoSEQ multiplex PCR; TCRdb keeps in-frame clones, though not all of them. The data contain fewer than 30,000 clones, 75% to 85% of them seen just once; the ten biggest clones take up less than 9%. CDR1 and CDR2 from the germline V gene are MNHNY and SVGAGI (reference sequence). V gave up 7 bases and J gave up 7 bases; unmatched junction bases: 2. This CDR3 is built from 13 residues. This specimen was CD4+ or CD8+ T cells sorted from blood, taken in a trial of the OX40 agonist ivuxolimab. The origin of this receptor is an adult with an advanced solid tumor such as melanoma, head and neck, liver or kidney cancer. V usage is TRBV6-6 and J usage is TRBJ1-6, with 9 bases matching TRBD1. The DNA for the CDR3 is TGTGCCAGCAAAGGACAGGGGAATTCACCCCTCCACTTT. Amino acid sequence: CASKGQGNSPLHF.